The 8 T cell receptor beta chains below all came from one sample that was sequenced in a study of blood T cell repertoires in COVID-19. The method was immunoSEQ multiplex PCR; TCRdb's version includes in-frame clones alone and lacks a portion of them. Of 350,000 or so clones in the sample, around 86% were seen once. Source material: PBMCs or T cells enriched from blood (not recorded which). The receptors here all came from a woman between 40 and 55 years old with acute COVID-19.

This rearrangement joins TRBV9 to TRBJ1-1; 10 nucleotides agree with TRBD1. Germline trimming cut 3 bases from V and 0 bases from J; bases unmatched to any gene: 5. Germline V gives CDR1 SGDLS, CDR2 YYNGEE. The CDR3 runs 16 residues. As DNA, the CDR3 is TGTGCCAGCAGCGCCGGGACAGGGGCGATGAACACTGAAGCTTTCTTT. It is translated as CASSAGTGAMNTEAFF.

This clone was counted once. The rearrangement uses TRBV18 and TRBJ1-4; possibly TRBD1 for D (6 bases). The CDR3 runs to 16 residues. Trimming shortened V by 3 bases and J by 10 bases, and 21 bases separated the two germline ends. Germline V gives CDR1 KGHSH, CDR2 LQKENI. The DNA for the CDR3 is TGTGCCAGCTCACCCGACCAGCCGGGGGGCGGGGGAAAACTGTTTTTT. It codes for CASSPDQPGGGGKLFF. Full variable domain (outside the CDR3, taken from reference TRBV18 and TRBJ1-4): NAGVMQNPRHLVRRRGQEARLRCSPMKGHSHVYWYRQLPEEGLKFMVYLQKENIIDESGMPKERFSAEFPKEGPSILRIQQVVRGDSAAYFCASSPDQPGGGGKLFFGSGTQLSVL.

The chain links TRBV9 to TRBJ1-3; D ambiguous. Germline V gene data show CDR1 as SGDLS and CDR2 as YYNGEE. The CDR3 loop spans 16 amino acids. V gave up 4 bases and J gave up 3 bases, with 17 bases separating them. The CDR3 loop reads CASSWPGGSNGNTIYF. CDR3 coding DNA: TGTGCCAGCAGCTGGCCGGGAGGCTCCAATGGAAACACCATATATTTT.

The V gene is TRBV18, the J gene TRBJ2-7; 7 bases match TRBD2. This CDR3 has 14 residues. V shed 1 base and J 2 bases; nucleotides not matched to a gene: 2. The germline gives CDR1 KGHSH, CDR2 LQKENI. In DNA form, the CDR3 reads TGTGCCAGCTCACCACGGGAGGGGACCTACGAGCAGTACTTC. Translated: CASSPREGTYEQYF.

This clone was seen a single time. J is TRBJ1-1 and V is TRBV6-5; D ambiguous. V was cut by 7 bases and J by 0 bases, with 3 bases left in between. The CDR3 is 11 residues long. The germline gives CDR1 MNHEY, CDR2 SVGAGI. The CDR3 loop reads CASIVNTEAFF. In DNA form, the CDR3 reads TGTGCCAGCATCGTGAACACTGAAGCTTTCTTT.

This rearrangement joins TRBV11-2 to TRBJ2-7; D is perhaps TRBD2 (5 bases). CDR1 SGHAT and CDR2 FQNNGV come from the germline V gene. Trimming pared 7 bases from V and 0 bases from J, leaving 13 bases between. The CDR3 is 14 residues long. CDR3 protein: CASNPDWVSYEQYF. The CDR3 DNA is TGTGCCAGCAACCCGGACTGGGTCTCCTACGAGCAGTACTTC.

The chain couples TRBV5-6 to TRBJ2-5; maybe TRBD1 (6 bases). The V end was cut by 1 base, the J end by 5 bases, with 18 bases between. This CDR3 contains 16 residues. Germline V gene lookup returns CDR1 SGHDT and CDR2 YYEEEE. In DNA form, the CDR3 reads TGTGCCAGCAGCTTGTGGGGGCTCCCATCCTGGGAGACCCAGTACTTC. As protein: CASSLWGLPSWETQYF.

The chain uses TRBV4-3 and TRBJ2-1; 7 nucleotides agree with TRBD2. Per germline, CDR1 LGHNA and CDR2 YSLEER. The CDR3 is made up of 13 amino acids. V lost 2 bases, J lost 14 bases, and 9 bases stayed unmatched. The CDR3 coding sequence is TGCGCCAGCAGCCAAAAGACTGGACTAGTAAAGTTCTTC. Translation: CASSQKTGLVKFF.